Presented here are 22 T cell receptor beta chains from one specimen sequenced in a study of blood T cell repertoires in COVID-19. Data came from immunoSEQ multiplex PCR; TCRdb stores just in-frame clones and leaves some out. In the table there are approximately 130,000 clones, approximately 86% of which are singletons. Sequencing was carried out using peripheral blood. All receptors come from a woman aged 50 to 60 who had recovered from COVID-19.

V is TRBV3-1 (or the pseudogene TRBV3-2) and J is TRBJ2-5; 11 bases are a match to TRBD2. Per germline, CDR1 LGHDT and CDR2 YNNKEL (reference sequence). Trimming at V came to 3 bases and at J to 3 bases, leaving 9 bases not matched to a gene. This CDR3 contains 17 residues. The CDR3 sequence is CASSHGTGTSGKETQYF. The CDR3 DNA is TGTGCCAGCAGCCATGGTACCGGGACTAGCGGAAAAGAGACCCAGTACTTC.

The V call is TRBV5-1, the J call TRBJ2-3; no reliable D call. V lost 0 bases and J lost 5, with 13 bases in between. CDR1 is SGHRS, CDR2 YFSETQ, per germline. The CDR3 contains 15 residues. CDR3 in DNA: TGCGCCAGCAGCTTGGGGGTGCAGGTTGGAGATACGCAGTATTTT. Translation gives CASSLGVQVGDTQYF.

The V and J genes are TRBV27 and TRBJ2-7; 7 positions match TRBD1. V lost 6 bases to trimming and J lost 1 base; unmatched junction nucleotides: 9. Germline V CDR1 and CDR2: MNHEY, SMNVEV (reference sequence). There are 15 residues in the CDR3. The CDR3 region is CASSPRDSVSYEQYF. The CDR3 nucleotides read TGTGCCAGCAGCCCCCGGGACAGCGTTTCCTACGAGCAGTACTTC.

This chain uses TRBV9 with TRBJ1-3, with D unclear. The germline V gene has CDR1 SGDLS and CDR2 YYNGEE. The CDR3 runs to 14 residues. Deletions cut 0 bases from V and 5 bases from J, with 9 bases between. The CDR3: CASSVGGFRNTIYF. The CDR3 bases are TGTGCCAGCAGCGTAGGCGGGTTTCGAAACACCATATATTTT.

The gene calls are TRBV27 and TRBJ1-2; D call uncertain. The V end was cut by 5 bases, the J end by 4 bases, with 5 bases between. Germline CDR1 and CDR2: MNHEY and SMNVEV (reference sequence). This CDR3 has 11 residues. The CDR3 region has the DNA TGTGCCAGCAGTCGGGGCTATGGCTACACCTTC. Amino acid sequence: CASSRGYGYTF.

CDR3 amino acids: CASSLVQVPYEQYF. In DNA, the CDR3 is TGTGCCAGCAGCTTAGTGCAGGTACCCTACGAGCAGTACTTC. The genes are TRBV13 and TRBJ2-7; D is unresolved. CDR3 length equals 14 residues. V lost 1 base to trimming and J lost 2 bases, with 9 bases between them. Germline loops: CDR1 PRHDT, CDR2 FYEKMQ (reference sequence).

The chain carries TRBV7-6 and TRBJ2-1, with 9 bases aligning to TRBD2. CDR1 is SGHVS and CDR2 is FNYEAQ in the germline V gene. The CDR3 length is 16 residues. Losses at the gene ends were 5 bases for V and 0 bases for J; bases not matched to a gene: 5. DNA for the CDR3: TGTGCCAGCAGCACAAGCGGGGGGCTCTCCTACAATGAGCAGTTCTTC. Its protein is CASSTSGGLSYNEQFF.

J is TRBJ2-5 and V is TRBV7-9, with 8 bases lining up with TRBD2. Germline-derived CDR1 and CDR2 are SEHNR and FQNEAQ (reference sequence). Trimming took 5 bases from V and 4 from J; bases not matched to a gene: 6. The CDR3 is 14 amino acids. The CDR3 sequence: CASSPPGLGETQYF. The CDR3 DNA sequence: TGTGCCAGCAGCCCCCCGGGACTAGGAGAGACCCAGTACTTC.

The chain links TRBV11-1 to TRBJ1-4; tentatively, D is TRBD1 (5 bases). Germline V gene lookup returns CDR1 SGHAT and CDR2 FQDESV (reference sequence). The V and J ends lost 3 bases and 5 bases respectively, with 16 bases between them. The CDR3 is made up of 16 amino acids. The CDR3: CASSLGLQGQNEKLFF. CDR3 bases: TGTGCCAGCAGCTTGGGTCTTCAGGGCCAGAATGAAAAACTGTTTTTT.

DNA for the CDR3: TGTGCCAGCAGTCGCACAGATACGAACACTGAAGCTTTCTTT. As protein: CASSRTDTNTEAFF. The chain has TRBV3-1 (or the pseudogene TRBV3-2) and TRBJ1-1; D gene uncertain. CDR1 is LGHDT and CDR2 is YNNKEL in the germline V gene (reference sequence). CDR3 size: 14 residues. Trimming stripped 6 bases from V and 1 base from J, with 12 bases between.

The V call is TRBV19, the J call TRBJ2-1; maybe TRBD2 (6 bases). Trimming cost V 5 bases and J 0 bases, with 14 bases left between them. Germline CDR1 LNHDA, CDR2 SQIVND (reference sequence). The length of the CDR3 is 16 residues. CDR3 protein: CASSVLAGSSYNEQFF. Here the CDR3 DNA reads TGTGCCAGTAGTGTTCTCGCGGGGAGCTCCTACAATGAGCAGTTCTTC.

V and J are TRBV11-3 and TRBJ2-3, with a possible D match to TRBD2 (5 bases). V was trimmed by 5 bases and J by 6 bases, leaving 18 bases between them. The CDR3 extends over 15 amino acids. CDR1 and CDR2 (germline): SGHNT, YENEEA. CDR3: CASSRAGSLMDTQYF. CDR3 bases: TGTGCCAGCAGCCGGGCGGGTTCCCTGATGGATACGCAGTATTTT.

The table lists this clone with a count of one. The chain has TRBV19 and TRBJ2-2, with 7 bases that match TRBD1. The germline CDR1 and CDR2 sequences are LNHDA and SQIVND (reference sequence). After removal of 5 bases from V and 4 bases from J, the junction contained 7 bases not matched to a gene. The CDR3 consists of 15 residues. CDR3 coding DNA: TGTGCCAGTAGTTTTCTGTCAGGGGGCACCGGGGAGCTGTTTTTT. Amino acid sequence: CASSFLSGGTGELFF. Full variable domain (outside the CDR3, taken from reference TRBV19 and TRBJ2-2): DGGITQSPKYLFRKEGQNVTLSCEQNLNHDAMYWYRQDPGQGLRLIYYSQIVNDFQKGDIAEGYSVSREKKESFPLTVTSAQKNPTAFYLCASSFLSGGTGELFFGEGSRLTVL.

This clone appeared once. V and J are TRBV19 and TRBJ2-5; D is perhaps TRBD2 (6 bases). The germline gives CDR1 LNHDA, CDR2 SQIVND (reference sequence). Trimming stripped 3 bases from V and 0 bases from J, with 11 bases between. The CDR3 spans 15 residues. The CDR3 DNA reads TGTGCCAGTAGTATGGGAGGACTAAACCAAGAGACCCAGTACTTC. Residues: CASSMGGLNQETQYF.

This clone was seen more than once but under ten times. This rearrangement joins TRBV19 to TRBJ1-3; TRBD1 aligns across 9 bases. The CDR3 is 13 amino acids. Germline CDR1 LNHDA, CDR2 SQIVND (reference sequence). J gave up 1 base and V 10 bases, and 2 bases lay outside the gene matches. As DNA, the CDR3 is TGTGCCATTGGGACAGGGTCTGGAAACACCATATATTTT. Protein product: CAIGTGSGNTIYF.

The V call is TRBV5-5, the J call TRBJ2-3; no reliable D call. The CDR3 contains 13 residues. Looked up from germline, CDR1 is SGHKS and CDR2 is YYEKEE (reference sequence). Trimming left V 1 base short and J 6 bases short, with 9 bases between. CDR3 coding DNA: TGTGCCAGCAGCTTGTCCAGAACGGATACGCAGTATTTT. Protein product: CASSLSRTDTQYF.

The rearrangement links TRBV18 to TRBJ1-1, with D unclear. CDR3 length equals 14 residues. The V gene lost 4 bases and the J gene lost 0 bases, with 9 bases spanning the gap. CDR1 is KGHSH and CDR2 is LQKENI in the germline V gene. The CDR3 bases are TGTGCCAGCTCACGAACGAGCATGAACACTGAAGCTTTCTTT. It specifies CASSRTSMNTEAFF.

This clone was observed a single time. The rearrangement links TRBV28 to TRBJ1-1; 9 bases are shared with TRBD1. The CDR3 is made up of 17 amino acids. V shed 6 bases, J shed 1 base, and the junction held 12 bases outside the gene matches. Germline loops: CDR1 MDHEN, CDR2 SYDVKM. CDR3 residues: CASSPTLGQGQNTEAFF. DNA of the CDR3: TGTGCCAGCAGCCCTACATTGGGACAGGGACAGAACACTGAAGCTTTCTTT.

V gene TRBV7-9 combines with J gene TRBJ2-1, with TRBD2 matching over 14 bases. This CDR3 comprises 15 residues. V trimming: 5 bases; J trimming: 9 bases; junction bases outside the gene matches: 6. Germline CDR1 is SEHNR and CDR2 is FQNEAQ (reference sequence). The CDR3 is CASSPTSGRASEQFF. The CDR3 DNA follows: TGTGCCAGCAGCCCGACTAGCGGGAGGGCGAGTGAGCAGTTCTTC.

This rearrangement joins TRBV30 to TRBJ2-7; TRBD2 is a possible D gene (5 bases). The germline CDR1 and CDR2 sequences are GTSNPN and SVGIG (reference sequence). There are 15 residues in the CDR3. Between the trimmed V and J ends, which lost 3 bases and 3 bases, there was a span of 18 bases. CDR3 in DNA: TGTGCCTGGAGCCTTCCCCCGGGGATAAACTACGAGCAGTACTTC. Its protein is CAWSLPPGINYEQYF.

The V gene is TRBV30, the J gene TRBJ1-1; perhaps TRBD1 as D (6 bases). Trimming removed 4 bases at V and 1 base at J, with 10 bases between. The germline gives CDR1 GTSNPN, CDR2 SVGIG (reference sequence). This CDR3 is built from 13 residues. The CDR3 loop is CAWKGQSNTEAFF. CDR3 DNA sequence: TGTGCCTGGAAAGGACAGTCGAACACTGAAGCTTTCTTT. The variable domain in full, with the rest retrieved from reference TRBV30 and TRBJ1-1, is SQTIHQWPATLVQPVGSPLSLECTVEGTSNPNLYWYRQAAGRGLQLLFYSVGIGQISSEVPQNLSASRPQDRQFILSSKKLLLSDSGFYLCAWKGQSNTEAFFGQGTRLTVV.

The chain employs TRBV18 and TRBJ1-2; 10 positions agree with TRBD1. This CDR3 is built from 18 residues. The V gene end was trimmed by 3 bases and the J gene end by 0 bases; junction bases not matched to a gene: 10. Germline V lookup: CDR1 KGHSH, CDR2 LQKENI. The CDR3 region is CASSPFGQGGTTNYGYTF. The CDR3 nucleotides are TGTGCCAGCTCACCCTTTGGACAGGGGGGAACAACTAACTATGGCTACACCTTC. The full variable domain, its missing parts supplied by reference TRBV18 and TRBJ1-2, is NAGVMQNPRHLVRRRGQEARLRCSPMKGHSHVYWYRQLPEEGLKFMVYLQKENIIDESGMPKERFSAEFPKEGPSILRIQQVVRGDSAAYFCASSPFGQGGTTNYGYTFGSGTRLTVV.